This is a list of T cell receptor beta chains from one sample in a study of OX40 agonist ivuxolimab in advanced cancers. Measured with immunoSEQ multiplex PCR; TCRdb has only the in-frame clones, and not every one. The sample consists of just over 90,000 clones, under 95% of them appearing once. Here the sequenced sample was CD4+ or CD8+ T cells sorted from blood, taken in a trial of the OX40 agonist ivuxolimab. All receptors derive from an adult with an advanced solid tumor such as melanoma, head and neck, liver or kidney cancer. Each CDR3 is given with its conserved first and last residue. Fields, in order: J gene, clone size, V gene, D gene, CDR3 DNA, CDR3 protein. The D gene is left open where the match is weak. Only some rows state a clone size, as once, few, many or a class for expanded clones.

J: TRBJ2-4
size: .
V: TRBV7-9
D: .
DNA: TGTGCCAGCAGCTTAGGCACGGGTGGCCGGCTGGACATTCAGTACTTC
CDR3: CASSLGTGGRLDIQYF

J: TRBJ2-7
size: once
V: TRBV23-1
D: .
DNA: TGCGCCAGCAGTCAATTCCTGCCACCCTACGAGCAGTACTTC
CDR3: CASSQFLPPYEQYF

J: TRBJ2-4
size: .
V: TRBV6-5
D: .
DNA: TGTGCCAGCAGTGCGGGCCTCATGGCCAAAAACATTCAGTACTTC
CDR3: CASSAGLMAKNIQYF

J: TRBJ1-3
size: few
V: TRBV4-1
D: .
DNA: TGCGCCAGCAGCCTTAGGGACACTGGAAACACCATATATTTT
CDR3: CASSLRDTGNTIYF

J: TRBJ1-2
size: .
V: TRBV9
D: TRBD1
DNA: TGTGCCAGCAGCCTAGGGACAGGGGGTGTGGGCGGCTACACCTTC
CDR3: CASSLGTGGVGGYTF

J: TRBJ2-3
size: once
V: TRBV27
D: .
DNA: TGTGCCAGCAGTTTTTACGGCGGGGCGGGGTCGACAGATACGCAGTATTTT
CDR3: CASSFYGGAGSTDTQYF

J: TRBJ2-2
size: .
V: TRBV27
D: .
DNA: TGTGCCAGCACCCCCTCCTGGGCGAGGACCGGGGAGCTGTTTTTT
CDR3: CASTPSWARTGELFF

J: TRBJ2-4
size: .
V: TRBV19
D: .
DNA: TGTGCCAGTAGTCCAGGGCGGGGCGCCAAAAACATTCAGTACTTC
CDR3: CASSPGRGAKNIQYF

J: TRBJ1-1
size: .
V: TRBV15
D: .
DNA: TGTGCCACCAGCAGAGATAGGGGCGGGAACACTGAAGCTTTCTTT
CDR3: CATSRDRGGNTEAFF

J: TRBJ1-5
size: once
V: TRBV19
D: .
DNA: TGTGCCAGTAGGCCCACGGACAGCCCTTCCAATCAGCCCCAGCATTTT
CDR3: CASRPTDSPSNQPQHF

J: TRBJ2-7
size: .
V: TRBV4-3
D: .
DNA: TGCGCCAGCAGCCAAGGCCTGTTCTCCTACGAGCAGTACTTC
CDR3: CASSQGLFSYEQYF

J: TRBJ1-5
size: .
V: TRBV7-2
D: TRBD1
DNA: TGTGCCAGCAGCGCAGGGACAGGCAATCAGCCCCAGCATTTT
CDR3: CASSAGTGNQPQHF

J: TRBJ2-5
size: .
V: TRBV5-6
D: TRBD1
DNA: TGTGCCAGCAGCTACATGACACAGGGGGCAGAGACCCAGTACTTC
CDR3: CASSYMTQGAETQYF

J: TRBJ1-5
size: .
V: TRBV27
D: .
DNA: TGTGCCAGCAGCCCTATCGGGGCGGTAGGGAATCAGCCCCAGCATTTT
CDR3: CASSPIGAVGNQPQHF

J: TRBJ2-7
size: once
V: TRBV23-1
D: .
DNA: TGCGCCAGCAGTCAATCCACCCGACAGTCCTACGAGCAGTACTTC
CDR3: CASSQSTRQSYEQYF

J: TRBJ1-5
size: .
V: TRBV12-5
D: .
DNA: TGTGCTAGTGGTTTGGTAAGGTGGGGCCCGGGCAATCAGCCCCAGCATTTT
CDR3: CASGLVRWGPGNQPQHF

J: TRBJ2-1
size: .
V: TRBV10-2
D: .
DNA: TGCGCCAGCAGTGAGTCGAGTAGTTCTGAGCAGTTCTTC
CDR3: CASSESSSSEQFF

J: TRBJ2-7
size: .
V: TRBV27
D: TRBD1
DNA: TGTGCCAGCAGTTTTGGACAGGGGCACTACGAGCAGTACTTC
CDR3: CASSFGQGHYEQYF

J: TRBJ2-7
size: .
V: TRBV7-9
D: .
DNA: TGTGCCAGCAGCCTCACCGCAGCCGTTCCCTACGAGCAGTACTTC
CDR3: CASSLTAAVPYEQYF

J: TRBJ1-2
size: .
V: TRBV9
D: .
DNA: TGTGCCAGCAGCGTGGGAGACCACCATGGCTACACCTTC
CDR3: CASSVGDHHGYTF

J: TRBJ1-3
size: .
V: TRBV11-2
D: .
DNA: TGTGCCAGCAGTCTTAACACCATATATTTT
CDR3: CASSLNTIYF

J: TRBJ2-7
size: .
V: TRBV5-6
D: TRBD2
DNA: TGTGCCAGCAGCTTGGACCTAGCGGGAGTTCCCTACGAGCAGTACTTC
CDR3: CASSLDLAGVPYEQYF

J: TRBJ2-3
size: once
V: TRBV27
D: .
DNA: TGTGCCAGCAGTTTAGGAAATACGCAGTATTTT
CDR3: CASSLGNTQYF

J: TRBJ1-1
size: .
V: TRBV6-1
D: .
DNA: TGTGCCAGCAGTGACCCTGAAGCTTTCTTT
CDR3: CASSDPEAFF

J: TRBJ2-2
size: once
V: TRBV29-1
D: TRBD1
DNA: TGCAGCGTTGACGTTCCTGGACAGGGCCGGACCGGGGAGCTGTTTTTT
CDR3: CSVDVPGQGRTGELFF

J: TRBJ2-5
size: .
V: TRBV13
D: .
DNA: TGTGCCAGCAGCCTCCGAGGGGAGACCCAGTACTTC
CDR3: CASSLRGETQYF

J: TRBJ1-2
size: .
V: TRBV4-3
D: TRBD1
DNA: TGCGCCAGCAGCCTGGCAGGGACAGGCTATGGCTACACCTTC
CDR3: CASSLAGTGYGYTF

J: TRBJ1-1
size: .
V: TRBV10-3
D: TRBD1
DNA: TGTGCCACGAACAGGGGGATGAACACTGAAGCTTTCTTT
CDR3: CATNRGMNTEAFF

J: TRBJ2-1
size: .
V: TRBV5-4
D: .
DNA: TGTGCCAGCAGCTTGGACCGGGGGGCCAATCCCTACAATGAGCAGTTCTTC
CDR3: CASSLDRGANPYNEQFF

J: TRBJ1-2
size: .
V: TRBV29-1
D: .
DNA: TGCAGCGTTGTTAGTAGTGGCTACACCTTC
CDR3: CSVVSSGYTF

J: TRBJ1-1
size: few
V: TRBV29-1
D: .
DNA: TGCAGCGCCTTCGACAGGAAAGCTTTCTTT
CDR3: CSAFDRKAFF

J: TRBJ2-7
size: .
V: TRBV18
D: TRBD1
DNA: TGTGCCAGCTCACTAGGACAGGGCTACGAGCAGTACTTC
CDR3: CASSLGQGYEQYF

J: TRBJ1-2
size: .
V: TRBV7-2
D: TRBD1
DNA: TGTGCCAGCAGCATGGGGACAGGGGGCGGCTACACCTTC
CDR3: CASSMGTGGGYTF

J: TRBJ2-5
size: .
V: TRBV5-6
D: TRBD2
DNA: TGTGCCAGCAGCTTGGCTAGCGGGGGGCAAGAGACCCAGTACTTC
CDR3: CASSLASGGQETQYF

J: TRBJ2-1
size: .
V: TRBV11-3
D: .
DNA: TGTGCCAGCAGCTTAGATAGCGGTAGCTCCTACAATGAGCAGTTCTTC
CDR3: CASSLDSGSSYNEQFF

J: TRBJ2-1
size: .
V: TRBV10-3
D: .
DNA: TGTGCCATCAGGACGGACACCAATGAGCAGTTCTTC
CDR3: CAIRTDTNEQFF

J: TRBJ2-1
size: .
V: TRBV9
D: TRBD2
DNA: TGTGCCAGCAGCGACGGACTAGCGGACTACAATGAGCAGTTCTTC
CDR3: CASSDGLADYNEQFF

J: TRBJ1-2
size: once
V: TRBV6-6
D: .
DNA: TGTGCCAGCAGTCCCGGAGCCGAGAGCTACACCTTC
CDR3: CASSPGAESYTF

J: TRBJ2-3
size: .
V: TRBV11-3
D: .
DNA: TGTGCCAGTTCGGGCGGCGGTAGCACAGATACGCAGTATTTT
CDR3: CASSGGGSTDTQYF

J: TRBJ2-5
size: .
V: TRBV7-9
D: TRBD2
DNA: TGTGCCAGCAGCGGTTGGACTAGCGGGAGACCGGAGACCCAGTACTTC
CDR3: CASSGWTSGRPETQYF

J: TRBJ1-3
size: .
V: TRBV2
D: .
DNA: TGTGCCAGCAGTGAACCGGGATGGTACAGGGCGACTGGAAACACCATATATTTT
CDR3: CASSEPGWYRATGNTIYF

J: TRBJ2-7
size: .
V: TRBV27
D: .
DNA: TGTGCCAGCAGTATTTATTTATCCTACCAGAACGAGCAGTACTTC
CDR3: CASSIYLSYQNEQYF

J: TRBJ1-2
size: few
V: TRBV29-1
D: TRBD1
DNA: TGCAGCGCCCTGACAGGGGGAAGCTATGGCTACACCTTC
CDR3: CSALTGGSYGYTF

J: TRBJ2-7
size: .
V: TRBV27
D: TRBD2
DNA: TGTGCCAGCAGTAAAGCGGGAGGCCATCACGAGCAGTACTTC
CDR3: CASSKAGGHHEQYF

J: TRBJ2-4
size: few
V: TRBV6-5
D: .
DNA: TGTGCCAGAGAGACAGTAGCCAAAAACATTCAGTACTTC
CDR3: CARETVAKNIQYF

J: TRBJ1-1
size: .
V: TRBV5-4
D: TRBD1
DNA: TGTGCCAGCAGCTTTCTACCGGGACAGGGTGCTGAAGCTTTCTTT
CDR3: CASSFLPGQGAEAFF

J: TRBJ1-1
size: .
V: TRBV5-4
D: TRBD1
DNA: TGTGCCACAGGACAGGGAGAGACTGAAGCTTTCTTT
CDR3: CATGQGETEAFF

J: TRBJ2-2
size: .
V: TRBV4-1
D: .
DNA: TGCGCCAGCAGCCAAGCTCGGGGGGAGCTGTTTTTT
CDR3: CASSQARGELFF

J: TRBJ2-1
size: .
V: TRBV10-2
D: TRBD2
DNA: TGCACTACTAGCGCCTCCTACAATGAGCAGTTCTTC
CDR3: CTTSASYNEQFF

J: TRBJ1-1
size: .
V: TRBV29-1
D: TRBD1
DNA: TGCAGCGTTGAGACAGGGATTAACACTGAAGCTTTCTTT
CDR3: CSVETGINTEAFF

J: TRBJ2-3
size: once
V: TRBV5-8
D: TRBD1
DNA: TGTGCCAGCAGCTTGGACCGGGACAGACGCACAGATACGCAGTATTTT
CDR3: CASSLDRDRRTDTQYF

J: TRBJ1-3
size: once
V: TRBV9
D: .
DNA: TGTGCCAGCAGCGTTGATGGAAACACCATATATTTT
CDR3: CASSVDGNTIYF

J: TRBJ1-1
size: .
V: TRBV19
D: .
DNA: TGTGCCAGTAGTCGAGGGGTTGAAGCTTTCTTT
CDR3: CASSRGVEAFF

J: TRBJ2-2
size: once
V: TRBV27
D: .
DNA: TGTGCCAGCACCTCTTTAGCGGCCACCACCGGGGAGCTGTTTTTT
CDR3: CASTSLAATTGELFF